This T cell receptor (beta chain) was captured by sequencing in a study of blood T cell repertoires in COVID-19. Study overall: PBMCs, B-cell-depleted T cells, or T cells were the source of the cDNA or gDNA that made up the material.

Germline assignment: CDR1 SQVTM and CDR2 ANQGSEA. Trimming left V 6 bases short and J 7 bases short, with 15 bases between. The CDR3 consists of 13 residues. TCRdb keeps only in-frame clones here, not all; method: immunoSEQ multiplex PCR. The data contain 70,000 or so clones, roughly nine tenths of them singletons. The gene calls are TRBV29-1 and TRBJ1-4; tentatively, D is TRBD1 (6 bases). The sequence derives from a woman older than 75 with acute or convalescent COVID-19. Material: peripheral blood. The chain's CDR3 is CSVALQGREKLFF. CDR3 DNA: TGCAGCGTGGCCCTTCAGGGGCGTGAAAAACTGTTTTTT.